A selection of T cell receptor beta chains follows, all from one sample in a study of metastatic and nonmetastatic thyroid tumors. Via MiXCR, TCRdb re-called the PCR reads. The table includes tens of thousands of clones, about 20% detected once. Material: blood. The receptors originated from a female donor with papillary thyroid cancer or a benign thyroid nodule (not recorded which). Some clones in this sample may be carry-over from other donors' samples. Each CDR3 is given with its conserved first and last residue. D genes are given only for firm matches. Some rows have no size entry. The others give once, few or many, or a class for an expanded clone.

j_call cdr3_length clone_size v_call d_call cdr3_aa cdr3_nt
TRBJ2-7 14 once TRBV7-9 TRBD2 CASNESAGRYEQYF TGTGCCAGCAATGAGTCAGCGGGAAGATACGAGCAGTACTTC
TRBJ1-5 16 NA TRBV7-8 NA CASSLESGYSNQPQHF TGTGCCAGCAGCTTAGAAAGTGGTTATAGCAATCAGCCCCAGCATTTT
TRBJ1-3 13 many TRBV27 NA CASSKFSGNTIYF TGTGCCAGCAGTAAATTCTCTGGAAACACCATATATTTT
TRBJ1-1 14 NA TRBV13 NA CASGPRGGGTEAFF TGTGCCAGCGGCCCCCGTGGGGGGGGGACTGAAGCTTTCTTT
TRBJ1-5 17 few TRBV6-2/TRBV6-3 TRBD1 CASSPLGQGVLNQPQHF TGTGCCAGCAGTCCACTAGGACAGGGGGTTCTCAATCAGCCCCAGCATTTT
TRBJ2-7 13 NA TRBV7-9 NA CASSSGGQGKQYF TGTGCCAGCAGCTCTGGGGGGCAGGGTAAGCAGTACTTC
TRBJ1-2 14 few TRBV4-1 TRBD1 CASSQGDRGHGYTF TGCGCCAGCAGCCAAGGGGACAGGGGACATGGCTACACCTTC
TRBJ2-7 14 many TRBV2 TRBD2 CASSVGGRGYEQYF TGTGCCAGCAGTGTGGGGGGGAGAGGTTACGAGCAGTACTTC
TRBJ1-2 11 medium-sized TRBV12-3/TRBV12-4 NA CASSPGTGYTF TGTGCCAGCAGCCCCGGGACAGGCTACACCTTC
TRBJ2-2 15 many TRBV7-2 NA CASSLARVGTGELFF TGTGCCAGCAGCTTAGCGAGGGTGGGGACCGGGGAGCTGTTTTTT
TRBJ1-2 11 NA TRBV19 TRBD1 CASGSGQVYTF TGTGCCAGTGGATCCGGACAGGTCTACACCTTC
TRBJ1-2 18 many TRBV30 NA CAWSVLGVSSRGFYGYTF TGTGCCTGGAGTGTACTAGGCGTCAGCTCCCGGGGTTTTTATGGCTACACCTTC
TRBJ1-2 13 medium-sized TRBV28 NA CASSPPGVGGYTF TGTGCCAGCAGCCCCCCAGGGGTCGGTGGCTACACCTTC
TRBJ1-2 18 few TRBV28 NA CACSLLVVSGRLDYGYTF TGTGCCTGCAGTTTATTAGTGGTCAGTGGGCGCTTGGACTATGGCTACACCTTC
TRBJ2-1 17 many TRBV30 TRBD2 CAWSVLYGLAGGHEQFF TGTGCCTGGAGTGTACTTTATGGACTAGCGGGAGGCCATGAGCAGTTCTTC
TRBJ2-3 14 NA TRBV19 TRBD1 CASKTGSPTDTQYF TGTGCCAGTAAGACAGGGAGTCCCACAGATACGCAGTATTTT
TRBJ2-2 20 many TRBV6-6 TRBD2 CASSSVTKTSGRAGTGELFF TGTGCCAGCAGTTCCGTAACAAAAACTAGCGGGAGGGCCGGCACCGGGGAGCTGTTTTTT
TRBJ2-1 13 few TRBV20-1 NA CSALWGRYNEQFF TGCAGTGCTCTCTGGGGCCGCTACAATGAGCAGTTCTTC
TRBJ2-1 14 NA TRBV6-1 NA CASSFASRYNEQFF TGTGCCAGCAGTTTTGCTAGCAGGTACAATGAGCAGTTCTTC
TRBJ1-5 17 many TRBV19 TRBD1 CASSRYGTENSNQPQHF TGTGCCAGTAGTCGATACGGGACAGAAAATAGCAATCAGCCCCAGCATTTT
TRBJ1-1 13 many TRBV6-1 TRBD1 CASSRGGATEAFF TGTGCCAGCAGTCGAGGGGGCGCGACTGAAGCTTTCTTT
TRBJ2-7 14 NA TRBV30 TRBD1 CAWSYLEGAAEQYF TGTGCCTGGAGCTACCTCGAGGGGGCGGCCGAGCAGTACTTC
TRBJ1-3 15 NA TRBV9 TRBD1 CASSFQGARGNTIYF TGTGCCAGCAGCTTTCAGGGGGCAAGGGGAAACACCATATATTTT
TRBJ2-7 12 medium-sized TRBV12-3/TRBV12-4 NA CASSSQPGEQYF TGTGCCAGCAGTTCGCAGCCGGGAGAGCAGTACTTC
TRBJ2-1 12 many TRBV7-8 NA CASSVGGNEQFF TGTGCCAGCAGTGTAGGGGGGAATGAGCAGTTCTTC
TRBJ2-2 14 NA TRBV9 TRBD2 CARERGRNTGELFF TGTGCCAGGGAGCGGGGGAGGAACACCGGGGAGCTGTTTTTT
TRBJ2-1 15 many TRBV27 TRBD2 CASSFRTSGNNEQFF TGTGCCAGCAGTTTCCGGACTAGCGGAAACAATGAGCAGTTCTTC
TRBJ1-5 16 few TRBV19 TRBD1 CASSISGGRNNQPQHF TGTGCCAGTAGTATCTCAGGGGGACGGAACAATCAGCCCCAGCATTTT
TRBJ2-2 14 NA TRBV5-4 NA CASSPEQTRQDMFF TGTGCCAGCAGCCCGGAGCAAACCAGACAGGATATGTTTTTT
TRBJ2-1 15 NA TRBV11-2 NA CASGLGGLGTNEQLF TGTGCCAGCGGCTTAGGAGGTCTGGGGACCAATGAGCAGTTATTC
TRBJ1-2 14 NA TRBV27 NA CASRRTVDSYGYTF TGTGCCAGCAGAAGGACGGTAGATTCCTATGGCTACACCTTC
TRBJ2-6 17 few TRBV2 NA CASGAGAEGSGANVLTF TGTGCCAGCGGAGCAGGGGCGGAGGGCTCTGGGGCCAACGTCCTGACTTTC
TRBJ1-2 13 many TRBV2 NA CASSEGRFDGYTF TGTGCCAGCAGTGAGGGGAGGTTCGATGGCTACACCTTC
TRBJ1-4 17 many TRBV15 TRBD1 CATSRWTGTGSNEKLFF TGTGCCACCAGCAGGTGGACCGGGACAGGGTCTAATGAAAAACTGTTTTTT
TRBJ1-2 16 NA TRBV10-3 NA CAISDLSSQAGYGYTF TGTGCCATCAGTGACCTAAGCAGTCAAGCGGGTTATGGCTACACCTTC
TRBJ2-7 14 NA TRBV6-1 TRBD2 CASDTSGSFGEQYF TGTGCCAGCGACACTAGCGGGTCCTTCGGGGAGCAGTACTTC
TRBJ2-7 14 few TRBV20-1 NA CSASNWAAGYEQYF TGCAGTGCTAGTAATTGGGCAGCAGGTTACGAGCAGTACTTC
TRBJ2-1 16 many TRBV19 TRBD2 CASSIGTSGRGNEQFF TGTGCCAGTAGTATAGGGACTAGCGGGAGAGGGAATGAGCAGTTCTTC
TRBJ2-3 16 many TRBV12-3/TRBV12-4 TRBD2 CASSLRRGASADTQYF TGTGCCAGCAGTTTAAGGCGGGGGGCCTCTGCAGATACGCAGTATTTT
TRBJ2-5 16 NA TRBV5-6 NA CASSFRASQWLETQYF TGTGCCAGCAGCTTCCGGGCGTCACAGTGGCTAGAGACCCAGTACTTC
TRBJ1-5 15 NA TRBV19 NA CASSPLRGADQPQHF TGTGCCAGTAGTCCATTGAGGGGGGCGGATCAGCCCCAGCATTTT
TRBJ2-4 14 NA TRBV5-6 NA CASSLGSAKNIQYF TGTGCCAGCAGCTTGGGTTCAGCCAAAAACATTCAGTACTTC
TRBJ2-1 15 NA TRBV5-1 TRBD2 CASSLVAGGRNEQFF TGCGCCAGCAGCTTGGTAGCGGGGGGGCGGAATGAGCAGTTCTTC
TRBJ2-7 12 many TRBV12-3/TRBV12-4 TRBD2 CASSLWGGEQYF TGTGCCAGCAGCCTCTGGGGGGGGGAGCAGTACTTC
TRBJ2-5 13 many TRBV6-1 NA CASSGGTMETQYF TGTGCCAGCAGCGGGGGTACCATGGAGACCCAGTACTTC
TRBJ1-5 14 many TRBV6-4 NA CASSVQAGDQPQHF TGTGCCAGCAGTGTCCAGGCAGGGGATCAGCCCCAGCATTTT
TRBJ1-5 15 NA TRBV2 TRBD1 CAIKSGTGGNRPQHF TGTGCCATCAAATCCGGGACAGGAGGCAATCGGCCCCAGCATTTT
TRBJ1-5 16 many TRBV20-1 NA CSARVGGAGMGQPQHF TGCAGTGCTAGAGTCGGAGGGGCTGGGATGGGGCAGCCCCAGCATTTT
TRBJ2-6 14 NA TRBV28 NA CASSPRSSGDVLTF TGTGCCAGCAGTCCCAGGTCTTCAGGTGACGTCCTGACTTTC
TRBJ1-1 15 many TRBV4-1 NA CASSKSEGFNTEAFF TGCGCCAGCAGCAAAAGCGAGGGCTTCAACACTGAAGCTTTCTTT